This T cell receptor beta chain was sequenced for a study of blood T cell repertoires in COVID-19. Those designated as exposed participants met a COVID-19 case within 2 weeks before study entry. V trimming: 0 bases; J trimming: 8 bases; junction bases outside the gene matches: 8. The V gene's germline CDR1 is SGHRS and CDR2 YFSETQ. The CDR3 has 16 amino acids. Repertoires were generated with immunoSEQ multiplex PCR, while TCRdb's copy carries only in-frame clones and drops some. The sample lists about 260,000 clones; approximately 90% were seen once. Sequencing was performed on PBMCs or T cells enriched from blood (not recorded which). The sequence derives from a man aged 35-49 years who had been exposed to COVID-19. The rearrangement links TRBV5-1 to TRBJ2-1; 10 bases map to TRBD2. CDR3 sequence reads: CASSLGLAGVHDEQFF. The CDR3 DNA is TGCGCCAGCAGCTTGGGGCTAGCGGGAGTTCACGATGAGCAGTTCTTC.